Given below is one TCR beta chain in context. Its antigen remains unknown. One junction end does not reproduce the germline sequence, and a read error may be involved. Germline assignment: CDR1 SGHAT and CDR2 FQNNGV. The CDR3 runs to 15 residues. This record belongs to a study of tumor and adjacent non-tumor tissue in lung cancer. Looking at the study overall: Patients were aged about 30 to 76, approximately 11 men and about 5 women, stage I to III. General study results and limits: Tumor repertoires had a smaller top 100 clone share than normal lung. Tumor tissue had significantly higher TCR diversity than normal lung.

The library came from three nested PCR rounds adapted from ARM-PCR protocols. TCRdb reprocessed the multiplex PCR reads via MiXCR and lists one record per CDR3 protein. The sample yields tens of thousands of distinct CDR3 sequences, approximately 59% seen once. RNA was extracted from bulk tissue without any cell sorting. More than 3 cm separated this lung sample from the edge of the tumor. Donors were chemotherapy-naive, newly diagnosed lung cancer surgical patients in China, August–late 2014. The TCR comes from a woman aged 40 to 50 with non-small cell lung cancer. The chain links TRBV11-2 to TRBJ2-7, with 7 bases aligning to TRBD1. Material for sequencing was distant non-tumor lung tissue. CDR3 residues: CAGSLGPGGMYEQYF. CDR3 coding DNA: TGTGCCGGCAGCTTAGGACCAGGGGGAATGTACGAGCAGTACTTC.